This TCR beta chain was profiled in a study of OX40 agonist ivuxolimab in advanced cancers. Measured with immunoSEQ multiplex PCR; TCRdb has only the in-frame clones, and not every one. The sample holds some 52,000 clones, roughly 93% seen once. This clone showed up just once. This CDR3 is 16 amino acids long. Trimming took 0 bases from V and 6 from J, leaving 15 bases between them. Germline CDR1 and CDR2: SGDLS and YYNGEE. This sequence was found in an adult with an advanced solid tumor such as melanoma, head and neck, liver or kidney cancer. Material: CD4+ or CD8+ T cells sorted from blood, obtained in a trial of the OX40 agonist ivuxolimab. The chain is built from TRBV9 and TRBJ2-2; TRBD1 or TRBD2 may be the D gene (5 bases each). CDR3 amino acids: CASSVVAGSNPGELFF. The CDR3 region has the DNA TGTGCCAGCAGCGTAGTGGCAGGGAGTAATCCCGGGGAGCTGTTTTTT.